These 12 T cell receptor beta chains were all obtained from the same sample, sequenced in a study of blood T cells in healthy people across ages. For the second PCR, which ran for about 7 to 12 cycles, a sample-barcoded 5' primer and a J-beta primer mix were used. MiXCR, run by TCRdb on the 5' RACE reads, gives a single entry per CDR3 protein. This table holds hundreds of thousands of distinct CDR3 sequences, less than 45% found once. Sequencing was performed on blood. The receptors come from an elderly man in good health.

This clonotype appeared a few times. V gene TRBV7-8 combines with J gene TRBJ1-1, with 7 bases matching TRBD1. Germline V gives CDR1 SGHVS, CDR2 FQNEAQ. This CDR3 has 16 amino acids. The V gene end was trimmed by 5 bases and the J gene end by 0 bases; junction bases not matched to a gene: 9. Here the CDR3 DNA reads TGTGCCAGCAGCCCCTATGGAGGACAGGTGAACACTGAAGCTTTCTTT. Its translation is CASSPYGGQVNTEAFF.

The CDR3 reads CASSLEVPRAFF. CDR3 DNA sequence: TGTGCCAGCAGCTTAGAGGTGCCTAGAGCTTTCTTT. This chain joins TRBV7-9 and TRBJ1-1; D gene ambiguous. With 1 base removed from V and 10 bases from J, the gap between germline ends came to 10 bases. The length of the CDR3 is 12 residues. CDR1 and CDR2 from the germline V gene are SEHNR and FQNEAQ (reference sequence).

This chain joins TRBV6-1 and TRBJ2-4; 14 bases align to TRBD2. Germline trimming cut 6 bases from V and 6 bases from J; bases unmatched to any gene: 1. CDR3 length: 14 residues. The germline V gene has CDR1 MNHNS and CDR2 SASEGT. Written as DNA, the CDR3 is TGTGCCAGCAGGACTAGCGGGAGGGGAAACATTCAGTACTTC. Amino acids: CASRTSGRGNIQYF.

This chain links TRBV6-1 with TRBJ2-7, with TRBD2 matching over 8 bases. The CDR3 has 13 residues. The germline gives CDR1 MNHNS, CDR2 SASEGT. V lost 8 bases, J lost 1 base, and 4 bases stayed unmatched. The CDR3 here is CASQRGQSYEQYF. In nucleotides, the CDR3 is TGTGCCAGCCAGCGGGGGCAATCCTACGAGCAGTACTTC.

J is TRBJ2-2 and V is TRBV20-1; 9 nucleotides match TRBD2. This CDR3 comprises 18 residues. The V and J ends lost 1 base and 11 bases, in that order; junction bases with no gene match: 20. CDR1 and CDR2 from the germline V gene are DFQATT and SNEGSKA (reference sequence). CDR3: CSARVVEGAGGPRYELFF. CDR3 bases: TGCAGTGCTAGAGTAGTGGAAGGGGCGGGAGGGCCGCGATACGAGCTGTTTTTT.

The rearrangement links TRBV7-6 to TRBJ2-7; D perhaps matches TRBD1 (6 bases). The CDR3 sequence is 14 residues long. V was pared by 5 bases and J by 6 bases, with 17 bases between. Per the germline V gene, CDR1 is SGHVS and CDR2 is FNYEAQ. The CDR3 region has the DNA TGTGCCAGCAGCCCGGGACAAGGGGGTGGCGAGCAGTACTTC. Amino acid sequence: CASSPGQGGGEQYF.

In this sample, this clonotype turned up a few times. This sequence joins TRBV7-2 and TRBJ2-5; 8 bases line up with TRBD2. This CDR3 is built from 13 residues. Germline V gives CDR1 SGHTA, CDR2 FQGNSA. With 9 bases clipped from V and 9 bases from J, the junction kept 12 bases outside the gene matches. CDR3 nucleotides: TGTGCCAGTTCCCGGGGGGGCCCCACCCCCCAGTACTTC. Its translation is CASSRGGPTPQYF. Supplemented by reference TRBV7-2 and TRBJ2-5, the full variable domain reads GAGVSQSPSNKVTEKGKDVELRCDPISGHTALYWYRQSLGQGLEFLIYFQGNSAPDKSGLPSDRFSAERTGGSVSTLTIQRTQQEDSAVYLCASSRGGPTPQYFGPGTRLLVL.

This clonotype came up a few times. The genes are TRBV6-2 or TRBV6-3 and TRBJ2-5, with TRBD1 matching over 7 bases. With V trimmed by 7 bases and J by 11 bases, 13 bases remained unmatched. Germline values: CDR1 MNHEY, CDR2 SVGEGT. The CDR3 extends over 13 amino acids. The DNA of the CDR3 is TGTGCCAGCAAAGACTCAGGGGGTCGATGGCAGTACTTC. Translated: CASKDSGGRWQYF.

Remarks on this clonotype: A much larger clone lies one base from this, so it may be a read error. This chain links TRBV6-2 or TRBV6-3 with TRBJ2-1; the D is unclear. Trimming cost V 11 bases and J 6 bases, with 17 bases left between them. Germline V gene sequence: CDR1 MNHEY, CDR2 SVGEGT. This CDR3 has 13 amino acids. In DNA form, the CDR3 reads TGTGCCGGCGAAATCCCGCCCACCAATGAGCAGTTCTTC. It encodes CAGEIPPTNEQFF.

This chain joins TRBV5-1 and TRBJ2-7; TRBD1 might be the D (6 bases). The CDR3 has 13 residues. Germline V gives CDR1 SGHRS, CDR2 YFSETQ. V was shortened by 4 bases and J by 2 bases, with 10 bases between the two germline ends. In DNA, the CDR3 is TGCGCCAGCAGCAGAGACAGGACCTACGAGCAGTACTTC. It translates to CASSRDRTYEQYF. The variable domain in full, completed from reference TRBV5-1 and TRBJ2-7, reads KAGVTQTPRYLIKTRGQQVTLSCSPISGHRSVSWYQQTPGQGLQFLFEYFSETQRNKGNFPGRFSGRQFSNSRSEMNVSTLELGDSALYLCASSRDRTYEQYFGPGTRLTVT.

V is TRBV30 and J is TRBJ1-3, with a possible D match to TRBD1 (5 bases). V was trimmed by 3 bases and J by 4 bases, leaving 13 bases between them. The CDR3 sequence is 14 residues long. Germline V gene lookup returns CDR1 GTSNPN and CDR2 SVGIG (reference sequence). This CDR3 reads CAWSGGTLGNTIYF. CDR3 in DNA: TGTGCCTGGAGCGGCGGGACGCTGGGAAACACCATATATTTT.

The chain links TRBV6-5 to TRBJ2-3, with 9 nucleotides matching TRBD2. CDR1 is MNHEY, CDR2 SVGAGI, per germline. J lost 1 base, V lost 5 bases, and 4 bases had no gene match. The CDR3 contains 15 residues. The DNA for the CDR3 is TGTGCCAGCAGTACCCGCGGGAGGGGCACAGATACGCAGTATTTT. Encoded protein: CASSTRGRGTDTQYF.